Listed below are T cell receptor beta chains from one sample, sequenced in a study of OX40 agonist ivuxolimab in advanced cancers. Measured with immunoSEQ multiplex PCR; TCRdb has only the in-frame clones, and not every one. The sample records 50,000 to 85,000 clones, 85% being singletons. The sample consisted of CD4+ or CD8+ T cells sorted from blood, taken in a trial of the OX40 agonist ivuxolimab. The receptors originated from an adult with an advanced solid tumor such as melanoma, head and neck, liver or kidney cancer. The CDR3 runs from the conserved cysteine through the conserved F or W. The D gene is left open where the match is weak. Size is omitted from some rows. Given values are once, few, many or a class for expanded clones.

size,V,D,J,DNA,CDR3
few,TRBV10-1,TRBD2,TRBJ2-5,TGCGCCAGCAGTCCCGGCGGGGGGGCCCGGGAGACCCAGTACTTC,CASSPGGGARETQYF
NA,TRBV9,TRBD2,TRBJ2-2,TGTGCCAGCAGCTTTGGACTAGCGGGGAATACCGGGGAGCTGTTTTTT,CASSFGLAGNTGELFF
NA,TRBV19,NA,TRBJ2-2,TGTGCCAGTAGTCCCATATTAGCCGGGGAGCTGTTTTTT,CASSPILAGELFF
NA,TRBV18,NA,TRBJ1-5,TGTGCCAGCTCACCTTATGACTCCGGGGGCCCCCAGCATTTT,CASSPYDSGGPQHF
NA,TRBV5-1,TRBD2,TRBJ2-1,TGCGCCAGCAGCCGCTCTAGCGGGGGGGCGAATGAGCAGTTCTTC,CASSRSSGGANEQFF
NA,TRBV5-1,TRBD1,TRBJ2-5,TGCGCCAGCAGCTTGGCGACAGGGCACGGGGAGACCCAGTACTTC,CASSLATGHGETQYF
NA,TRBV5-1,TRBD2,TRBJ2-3,TGCGCCAGCAGCTTGGGAGGCTCTTTACTAGCGGGAGGAGGGGATACGCAGTATTTT,CASSLGGSLLAGGGDTQYF
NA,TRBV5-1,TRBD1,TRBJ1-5,TGCGCCAGCAGCTCACAGGGGCTTAGCAATCAGCCCCAGCATTTT,CASSSQGLSNQPQHF
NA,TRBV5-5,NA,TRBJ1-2,TGTGCCAGCAGCTCGGGACACCCCAGGAGCTACACCTTC,CASSSGHPRSYTF
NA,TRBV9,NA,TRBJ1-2,TGTGCCAGCAGCGTAGGTGGCCGGGCTGGCTACACCTTC,CASSVGGRAGYTF
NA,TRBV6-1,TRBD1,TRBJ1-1,TGTGCCAGCAGTGAACCGGACAGGAGGACTGAAGCTTTCTTT,CASSEPDRRTEAFF
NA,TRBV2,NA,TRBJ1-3,TGTGCCAGCAGGCGAGACGGGGTTAGCTCTGGAAACACCATATATTTT,CASRRDGVSSGNTIYF
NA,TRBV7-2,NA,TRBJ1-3,TGTGCCAGCAGCTTTTCCGTCTCTGGAAACACCATATATTTT,CASSFSVSGNTIYF
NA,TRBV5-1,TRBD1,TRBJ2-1,TGCGCCAGCAGACAGGGGGTTTACAATGAGCAGTTCTTC,CASRQGVYNEQFF
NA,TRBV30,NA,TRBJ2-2,TGTGCCTGGAGTGTACTGGGGGGGCCCGTCGTCGGGGAGCTGTTTTTT,CAWSVLGGPVVGELFF
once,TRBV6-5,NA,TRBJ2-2,TGTGCCAGCAGGGAGACGAACACCGGGGAGCTGTTTTTT,CASRETNTGELFF
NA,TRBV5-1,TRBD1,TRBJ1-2,TGCGCCAGCAGCTCCGGACAGGGAGGGGTCTATGGCTACACCTTC,CASSSGQGGVYGYTF
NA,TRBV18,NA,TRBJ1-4,TGTGCCAGCTCCACCATAGGGGGTGAAAAACTGTTTTTT,CASSTIGGEKLFF
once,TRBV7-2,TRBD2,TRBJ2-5,TGTGCCAGCAGCTCCCAGCGGGGGAAAGAGACCCAGTACTTC,CASSSQRGKETQYF
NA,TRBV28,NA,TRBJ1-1,TGTGCCAGCACTTATCCATTCGACACTGAAGCTTTCTTT,CASTYPFDTEAFF
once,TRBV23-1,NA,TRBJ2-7,TGCGCCAGCAGTCAATCGGAGGGGCGGGGTGGGGACGAGCAGTACTTC,CASSQSEGRGGDEQYF
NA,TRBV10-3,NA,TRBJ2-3,TGTGCCATCACCCCCACCGGAGATACGCAGTATTTT,CAITPTGDTQYF
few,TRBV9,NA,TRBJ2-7,TGTGCCAGCAGCCCCCGGACAGGGACTACCTACGAGCAGTACTTC,CASSPRTGTTYEQYF
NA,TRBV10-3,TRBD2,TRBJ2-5,TGTGCCACTCAAGTAGCGGGAGGGGAGACCCAGTACTTC,CATQVAGGETQYF
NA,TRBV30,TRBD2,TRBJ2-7,TGCGCTAGCGGGGGTGTGTACGAGCAGTACTTC,CASGGVYEQYF
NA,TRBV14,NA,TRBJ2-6,TGTGCCAGCAGCCAGAGAGGGGGGGCGCTTGGGGCCAACGTCCTGACTTTC,CASSQRGGALGANVLTF
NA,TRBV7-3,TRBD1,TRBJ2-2,TGTGCCAGCAGCTCAGGACAGGGAACCGGGGAGCTGTTTTTT,CASSSGQGTGELFF
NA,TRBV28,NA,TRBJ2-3,TGTGCCAGCAGTACTCCCAAAGATACGCAGTATTTT,CASSTPKDTQYF
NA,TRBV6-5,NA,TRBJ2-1,TGTGCCAGCCAGGTCGGGGTCGAGCAGTTCTTC,CASQVGVEQFF
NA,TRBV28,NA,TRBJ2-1,TGTGCCTCCGAAATCAGGGAGGTGCGTGAGCAGTTCTTC,CASEIREVREQFF
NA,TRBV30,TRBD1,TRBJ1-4,TGTGCCCGGAAACAGGGGATGAATGAAAAACTGTTTTTT,CARKQGMNEKLFF
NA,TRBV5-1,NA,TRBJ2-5,TGCGCCAGCAGCTTGAGTAGCGGAGTTTCAGGGGAGACCCAGTACTTC,CASSLSSGVSGETQYF
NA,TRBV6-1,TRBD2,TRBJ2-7,TGTGCCAGCAGTGAAGTGGGGGGGGCCTACGAGCAGTACTTC,CASSEVGGAYEQYF
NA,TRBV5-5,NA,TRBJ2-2,TGTGCCAGCAGCTTGAAACAGTTAGTGTCCGGGGAGCTGTTTTTT,CASSLKQLVSGELFF
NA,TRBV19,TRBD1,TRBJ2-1,TGTGCCAGTAGTATAGTCGGGACAGGGCTAAACCCTAGCTCCTACAATGAGCAGTTCTTC,CASSIVGTGLNPSSYNEQFF
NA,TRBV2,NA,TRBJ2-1,TGTGCCAGCCTGCAAGCCAATGAGCAGTTCTTC,CASLQANEQFF
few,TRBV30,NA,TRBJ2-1,TGTGCCTGGAGTCTAATTAAAGAGGTCAATGAGCAGTTCTTC,CAWSLIKEVNEQFF
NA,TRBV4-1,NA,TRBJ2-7,TGCGCCAGCAGAGCCATAGGAACCTCCTACGAGCAGTACTTC,CASRAIGTSYEQYF
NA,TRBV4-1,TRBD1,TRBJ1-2,TGCGCCAGCAGCCAAGTCTTTAGGGGACAGGGGAACTATGGCTACACCTTC,CASSQVFRGQGNYGYTF
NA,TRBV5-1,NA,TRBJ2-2,TGCGCCAGTCCCTTCGGAACCGGGGAGCTGTTTTTT,CASPFGTGELFF